This note documents a single TCR beta chain sequence. This clonotype is deemed medium-sized (0.01 to 0.1%). Its antigen remains undetermined. It has no much larger one-base neighbor in the sample; base qualities were not kept. At the junction V is shortened by 5 bases and J by 6 bases, with 10 bases in between. CDR1 and CDR2, per the germline V gene, are KGHDR and SFDVKD. From the cysteine up to the phenylalanine, the CDR3 has a length of 12 residues. Just the 36-base CDR3 DNA is kept, in frame starting at base 1. This sample is part of a study of early T cells in non-severe SARS-CoV-2 infection (dated by TCRdb to about 2021). For context, the study as a whole: Bulk RNA from unsorted whole blood was used for TCR sequencing, so alpha and beta chains could not be paired. Paper-wide results and their limitations: VDJdb matching was skewed toward anti-spike CD8 responses and likely underestimated virus-specific expansions, missing private and CD4 specificities.

The library was prepared using 5' RACE. TCRdb names NextSeq 500 as the instrument used. Unique molecular identifiers were attached to individual cDNA molecules in the TCR library protocol so that sequencing error and PCR bias could be corrected. Both TCR alpha and beta chains were sequenced, and tight co-correlation was observed between alpha and beta sequence abundances in each sample. In the paper's pipeline: Decombinator V4 was used to annotate TCR sequences for V gene, J gene and CDR3. Expanded TCRs were defined as changing significantly between any two time points under a Poisson model with p below 0.0001. TCR abundances were normalised to the total number of TCRs sequenced in each sample and reported as counts per million. MAIT TCRs were defined by TRAV1-2 paired with TRAJ12, TRAJ20 or TRAJ33, and iNKT TCRs by TRAV10 paired with TRAJ18. VDJdb, accessed 1 November 2021, was searched for CMV, EBV and SARS-CoV-2 annotated TCRs, excluding TCRs annotated for multiple antigens. TCRdb reprocessing: public reads trimmed at Q25 with fastp, clones called with MiXCR, in-frame beta chains kept. Every distinct CDR3 protein forms one entry, paired with its most common genes and DNA. These V and J calls rely on TCRdb rather than the paper's analysis. In all, the sample holds tens of thousands of distinct CDR3 sequences, and 9.5% to 13% of those were seen once. Less than 10% of the sample belongs to the ten largest clones.

Set within a cohort of healthcare workers in London, UK, this nested case-control study involved weekly PCR testing of nasopharyngeal swabs along with blood sampling. Between 23 and 31 March 2020, the week of the UK lockdown, healthcare workers were enrolled and then followed up weekly for as long as 16 weeks. The input for sequencing was whole blood, taken at baseline. The chain uses TRBV24-1 and TRBJ2-7; matching of 5 bases hints at TRBD2 as the D gene. The receptor comes from an adult who was a healthcare worker with PCR-confirmed SARS-CoV-2 infection or an uninfected control (not recorded which). The DNA reads as follows: TGTGCCACCAGTGGATTTGGAGGCGAGCAGTACTTC. Translated, it reads CATSGFGGEQYF.